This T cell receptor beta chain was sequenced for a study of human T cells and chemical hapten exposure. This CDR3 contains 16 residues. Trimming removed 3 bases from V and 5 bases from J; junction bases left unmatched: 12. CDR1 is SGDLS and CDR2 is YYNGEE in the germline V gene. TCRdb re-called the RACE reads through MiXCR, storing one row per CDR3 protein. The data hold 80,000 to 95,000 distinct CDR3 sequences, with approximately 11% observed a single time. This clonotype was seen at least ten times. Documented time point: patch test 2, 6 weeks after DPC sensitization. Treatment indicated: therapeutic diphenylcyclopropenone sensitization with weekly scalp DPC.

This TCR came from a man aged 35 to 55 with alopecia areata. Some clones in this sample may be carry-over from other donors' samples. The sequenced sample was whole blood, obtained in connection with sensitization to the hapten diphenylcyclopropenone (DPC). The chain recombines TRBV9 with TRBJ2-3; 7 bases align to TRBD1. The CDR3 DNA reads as TGTGCCAGCAGCGGCGCACAGGGGTCCGAGGAAGATACGCAGTATTTT. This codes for CASSGAQGSEEDTQYF.